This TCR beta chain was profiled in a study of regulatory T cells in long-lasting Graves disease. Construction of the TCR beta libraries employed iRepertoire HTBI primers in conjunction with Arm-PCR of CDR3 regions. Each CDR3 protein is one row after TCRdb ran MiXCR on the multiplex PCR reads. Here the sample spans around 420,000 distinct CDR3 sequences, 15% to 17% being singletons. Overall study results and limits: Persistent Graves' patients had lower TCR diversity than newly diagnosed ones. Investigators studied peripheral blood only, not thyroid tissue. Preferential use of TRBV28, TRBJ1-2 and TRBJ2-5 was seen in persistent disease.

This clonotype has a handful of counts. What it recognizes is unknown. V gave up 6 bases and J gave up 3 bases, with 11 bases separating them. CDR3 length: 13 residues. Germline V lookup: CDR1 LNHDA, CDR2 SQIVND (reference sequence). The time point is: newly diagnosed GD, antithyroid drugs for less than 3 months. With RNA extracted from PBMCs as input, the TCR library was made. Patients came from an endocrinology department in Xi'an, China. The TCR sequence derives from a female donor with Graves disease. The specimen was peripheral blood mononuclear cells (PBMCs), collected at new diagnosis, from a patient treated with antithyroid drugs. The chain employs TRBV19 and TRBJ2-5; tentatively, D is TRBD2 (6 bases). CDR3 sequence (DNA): TGTGCCAGTAGGGACCCGGGAGAAGAGACCCAGTACTTC. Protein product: CASRDPGEETQYF.